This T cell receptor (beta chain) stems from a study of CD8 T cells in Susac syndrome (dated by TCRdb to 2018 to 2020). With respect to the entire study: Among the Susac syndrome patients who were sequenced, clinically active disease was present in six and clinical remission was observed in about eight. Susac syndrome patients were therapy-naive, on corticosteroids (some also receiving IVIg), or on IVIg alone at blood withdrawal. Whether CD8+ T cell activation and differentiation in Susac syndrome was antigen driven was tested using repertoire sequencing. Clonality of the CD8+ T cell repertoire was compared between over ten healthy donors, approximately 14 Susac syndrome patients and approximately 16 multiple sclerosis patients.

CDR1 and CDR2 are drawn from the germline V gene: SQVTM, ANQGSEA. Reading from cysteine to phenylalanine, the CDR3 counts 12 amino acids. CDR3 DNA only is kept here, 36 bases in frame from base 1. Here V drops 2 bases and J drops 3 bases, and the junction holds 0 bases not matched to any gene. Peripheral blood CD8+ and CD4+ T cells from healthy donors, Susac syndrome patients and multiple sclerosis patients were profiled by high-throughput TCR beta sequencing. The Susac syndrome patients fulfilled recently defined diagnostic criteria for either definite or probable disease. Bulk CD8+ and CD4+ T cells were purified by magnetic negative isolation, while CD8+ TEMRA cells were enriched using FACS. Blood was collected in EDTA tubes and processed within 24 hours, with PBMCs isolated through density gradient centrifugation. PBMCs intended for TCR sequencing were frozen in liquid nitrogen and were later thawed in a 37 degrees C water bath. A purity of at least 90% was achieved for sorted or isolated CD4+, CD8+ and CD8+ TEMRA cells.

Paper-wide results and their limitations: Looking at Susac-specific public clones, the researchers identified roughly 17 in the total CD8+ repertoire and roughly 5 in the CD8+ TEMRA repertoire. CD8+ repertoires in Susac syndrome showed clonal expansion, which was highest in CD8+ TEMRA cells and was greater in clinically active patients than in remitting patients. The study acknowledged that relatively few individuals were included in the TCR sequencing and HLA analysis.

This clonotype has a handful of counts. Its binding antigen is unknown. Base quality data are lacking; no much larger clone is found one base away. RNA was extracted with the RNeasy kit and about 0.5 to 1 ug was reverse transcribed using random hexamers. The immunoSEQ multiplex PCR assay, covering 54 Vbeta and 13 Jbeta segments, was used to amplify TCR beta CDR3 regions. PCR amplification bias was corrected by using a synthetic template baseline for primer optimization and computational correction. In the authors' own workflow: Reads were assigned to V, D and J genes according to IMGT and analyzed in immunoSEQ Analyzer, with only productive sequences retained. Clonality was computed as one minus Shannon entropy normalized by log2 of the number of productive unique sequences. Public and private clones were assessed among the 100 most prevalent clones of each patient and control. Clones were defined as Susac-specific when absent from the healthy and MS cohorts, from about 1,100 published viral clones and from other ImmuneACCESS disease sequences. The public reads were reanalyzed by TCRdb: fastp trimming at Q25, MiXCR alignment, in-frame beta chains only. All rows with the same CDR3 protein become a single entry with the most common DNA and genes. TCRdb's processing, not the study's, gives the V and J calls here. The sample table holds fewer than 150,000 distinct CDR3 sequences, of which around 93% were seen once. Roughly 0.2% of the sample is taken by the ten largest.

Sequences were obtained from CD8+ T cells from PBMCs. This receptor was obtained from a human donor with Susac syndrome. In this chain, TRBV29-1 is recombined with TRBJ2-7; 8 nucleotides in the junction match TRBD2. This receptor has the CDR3 CSVERGGYEQYF. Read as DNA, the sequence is TGCAGCGTTGAACGGGGGGGCTACGAGCAGTACTTC.